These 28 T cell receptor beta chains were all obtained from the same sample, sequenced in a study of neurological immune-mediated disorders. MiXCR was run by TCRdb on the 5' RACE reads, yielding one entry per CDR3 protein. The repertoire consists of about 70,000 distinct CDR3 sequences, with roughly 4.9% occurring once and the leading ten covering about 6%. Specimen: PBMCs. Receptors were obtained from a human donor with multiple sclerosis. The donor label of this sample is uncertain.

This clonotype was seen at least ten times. The CDR3 coding sequence is TGTGCCAGCGAAGGTATCTCCGCCTACGAGCAGTACTTC. Translation gives CASEGISAYEQYF. The chain is built from TRBV11-2 and TRBJ2-7, with unresolved D. The CDR3 has 13 amino acids. CDR1 is SGHAT, CDR2 FQNNGV, per germline. Trimming took off 8 bases at V and 2 bases at J, with 13 bases between the two ends.

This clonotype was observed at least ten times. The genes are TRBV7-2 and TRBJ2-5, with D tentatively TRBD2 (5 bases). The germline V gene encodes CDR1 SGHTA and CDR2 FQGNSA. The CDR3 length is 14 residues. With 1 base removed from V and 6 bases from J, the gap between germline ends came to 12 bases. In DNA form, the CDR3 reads TGTGCCAGCAGCTTAGGAGGGCTGTGGAAGACCCAGTACTTC. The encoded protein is CASSLGGLWKTQYF.

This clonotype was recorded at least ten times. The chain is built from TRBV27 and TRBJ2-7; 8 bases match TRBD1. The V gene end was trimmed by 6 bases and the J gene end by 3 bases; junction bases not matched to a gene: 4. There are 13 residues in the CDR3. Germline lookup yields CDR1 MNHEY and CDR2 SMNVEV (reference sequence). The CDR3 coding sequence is TGTGCCAGCAGCGGACAGGGAAACTACGAGCAGTACTTC. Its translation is CASSGQGNYEQYF.

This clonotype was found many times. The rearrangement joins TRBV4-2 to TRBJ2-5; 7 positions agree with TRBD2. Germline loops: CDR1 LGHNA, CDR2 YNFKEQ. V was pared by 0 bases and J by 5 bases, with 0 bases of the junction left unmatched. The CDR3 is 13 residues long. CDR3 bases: TGTGCCAGCAGCCAAGAGGGGGGGGAGACCCAGTACTTC. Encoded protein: CASSQEGGETQYF.

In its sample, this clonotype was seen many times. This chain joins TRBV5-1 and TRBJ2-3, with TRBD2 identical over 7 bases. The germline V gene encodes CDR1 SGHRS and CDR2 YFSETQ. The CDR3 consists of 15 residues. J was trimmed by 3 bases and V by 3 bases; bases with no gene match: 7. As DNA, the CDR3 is TGCGCCAGCAGCTCTAGCGGAGCCTCAACAGATACGCAGTATTTT. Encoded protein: CASSSSGASTDTQYF.

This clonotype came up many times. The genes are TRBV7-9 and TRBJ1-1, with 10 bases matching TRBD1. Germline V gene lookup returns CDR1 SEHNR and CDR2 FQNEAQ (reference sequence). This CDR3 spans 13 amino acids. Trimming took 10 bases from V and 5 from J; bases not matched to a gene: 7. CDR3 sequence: CATLDRGQTEAFF. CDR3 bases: TGTGCCACGCTTGACAGGGGGCAAACTGAAGCTTTCTTT.

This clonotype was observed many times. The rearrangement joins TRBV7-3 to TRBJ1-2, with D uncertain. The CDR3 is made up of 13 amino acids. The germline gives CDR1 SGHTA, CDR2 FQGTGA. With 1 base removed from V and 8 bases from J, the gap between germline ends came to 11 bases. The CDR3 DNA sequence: TGTGCCAGCAGCTTAAGTTCCGGTTGGGGCTACACCTTC. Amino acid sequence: CASSLSSGWGYTF.

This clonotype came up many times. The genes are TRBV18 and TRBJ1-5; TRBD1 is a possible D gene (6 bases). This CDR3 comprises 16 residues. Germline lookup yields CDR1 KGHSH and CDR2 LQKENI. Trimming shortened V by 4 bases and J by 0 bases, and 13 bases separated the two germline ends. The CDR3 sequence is CASSLYRTASNQPQHF. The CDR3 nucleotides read TGTGCCAGCTCACTCTACCGGACAGCTAGCAATCAGCCCCAGCATTTT.

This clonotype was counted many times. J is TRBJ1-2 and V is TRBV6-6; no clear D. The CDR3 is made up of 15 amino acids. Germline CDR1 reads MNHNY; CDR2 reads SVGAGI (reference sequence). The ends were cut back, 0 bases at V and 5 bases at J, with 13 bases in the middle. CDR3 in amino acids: CASSYSETGVYGYTF. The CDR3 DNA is TGTGCCAGCAGTTACTCGGAAACCGGGGTTTATGGCTACACCTTC.

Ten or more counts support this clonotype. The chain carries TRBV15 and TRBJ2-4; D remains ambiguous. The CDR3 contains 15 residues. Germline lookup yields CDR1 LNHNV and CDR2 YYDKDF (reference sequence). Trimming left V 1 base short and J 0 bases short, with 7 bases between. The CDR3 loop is CATSRAGLAKNIQYF. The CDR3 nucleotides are TGTGCCACCAGCAGAGCCGGGCTAGCCAAAAACATTCAGTACTTC. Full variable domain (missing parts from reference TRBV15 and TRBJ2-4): DAMVIQNPRYQVTQFGKPVTLSCSQTLNHNVMYWYQQKSSQAPKLLFHYYDKDFNNEADTPDNFQSRRPNTSFCFLDIRSPGLGDTAMYLCATSRAGLAKNIQYFGAGTRLSVL.

The CDR3 sequence is CASGNGGFYTEAFF. DNA of the CDR3: TGCGCCAGCGGCAACGGCGGGTTTTACACTGAAGCTTTCTTT. The V and J genes are TRBV5-1 and TRBJ1-1; D unresolved. CDR1 and CDR2 from the germline V gene are SGHRS and YFSETQ. The CDR3 contains 14 residues. Trimming removed 7 bases from V and 3 bases from J, with 16 bases in between.

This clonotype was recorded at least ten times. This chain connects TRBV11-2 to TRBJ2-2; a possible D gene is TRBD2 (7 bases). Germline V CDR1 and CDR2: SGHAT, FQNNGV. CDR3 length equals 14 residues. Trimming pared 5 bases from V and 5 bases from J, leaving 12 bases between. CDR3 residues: CASSLGGVTGELFF. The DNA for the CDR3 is TGTGCCAGCAGCCTAGGGGGGGTTACCGGGGAGCTGTTTTTT.

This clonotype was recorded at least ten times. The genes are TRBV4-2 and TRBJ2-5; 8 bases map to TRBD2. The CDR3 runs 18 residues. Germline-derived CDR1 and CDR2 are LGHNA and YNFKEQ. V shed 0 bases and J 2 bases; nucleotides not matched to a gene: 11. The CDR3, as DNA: TGTGCCAGCAGCCAAGAGTTCTCGGGGGGGCCCAAACAAGAGACCCAGTACTTC. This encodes CASSQEFSGGPKQETQYF.

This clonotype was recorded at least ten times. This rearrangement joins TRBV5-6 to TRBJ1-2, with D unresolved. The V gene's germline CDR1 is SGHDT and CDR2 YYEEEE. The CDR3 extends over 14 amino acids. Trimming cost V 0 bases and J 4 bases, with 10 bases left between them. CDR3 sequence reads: CASSLDSWGYGYTF. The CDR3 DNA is TGTGCCAGCAGCTTGGACTCCTGGGGCTATGGCTACACCTTC.

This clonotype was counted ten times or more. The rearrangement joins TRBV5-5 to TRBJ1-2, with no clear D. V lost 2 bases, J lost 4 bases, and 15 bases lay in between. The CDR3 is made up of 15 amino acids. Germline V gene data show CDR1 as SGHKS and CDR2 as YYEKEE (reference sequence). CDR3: CASSLYLVQTYGYTF. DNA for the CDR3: TGTGCCAGCAGCTTATACCTCGTCCAGACCTATGGCTACACCTTC. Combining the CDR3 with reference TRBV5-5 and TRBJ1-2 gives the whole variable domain DAGVTQSPTHLIKTRGQQVTLRCSPISGHKSVSWYQQVLGQGPQFIFQYYEKEERGRGNFPDRFSARQFPNYSSELNVNALLLGDSALYLCASSLYLVQTYGYTFGSGTRLTVV.

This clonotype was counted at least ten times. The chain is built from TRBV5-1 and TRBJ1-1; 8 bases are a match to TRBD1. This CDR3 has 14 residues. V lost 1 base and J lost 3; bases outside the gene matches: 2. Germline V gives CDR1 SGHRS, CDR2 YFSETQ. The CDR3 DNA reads TGCGCCAGCAGCTTGACAGGGGGAGACACTGAAGCTTTCTTT. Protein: CASSLTGGDTEAFF.

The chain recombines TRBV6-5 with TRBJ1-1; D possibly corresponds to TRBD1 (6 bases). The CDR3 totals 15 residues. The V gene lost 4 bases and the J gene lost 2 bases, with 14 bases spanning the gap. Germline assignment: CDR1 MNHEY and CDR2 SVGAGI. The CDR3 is CASSSPGQPNTEAFF. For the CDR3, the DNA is TGTGCCAGCAGTTCTCCGGGACAACCCAACACTGAAGCTTTCTTT.

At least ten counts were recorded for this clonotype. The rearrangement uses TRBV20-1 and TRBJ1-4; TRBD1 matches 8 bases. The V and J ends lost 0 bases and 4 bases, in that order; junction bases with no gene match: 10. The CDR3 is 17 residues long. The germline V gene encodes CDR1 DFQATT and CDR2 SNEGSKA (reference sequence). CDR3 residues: CSAREDRASGLNEKLFF. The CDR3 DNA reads TGCAGTGCTAGAGAGGACAGGGCGAGTGGTCTTAATGAAAAACTGTTTTTT.

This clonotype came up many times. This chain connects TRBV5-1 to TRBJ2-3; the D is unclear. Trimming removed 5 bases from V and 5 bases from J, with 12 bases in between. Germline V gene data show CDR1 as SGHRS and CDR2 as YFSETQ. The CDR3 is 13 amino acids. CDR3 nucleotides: TGCGCCAGCAGGGAACCGGCGGTAGATACGCAGTATTTT. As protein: CASREPAVDTQYF.

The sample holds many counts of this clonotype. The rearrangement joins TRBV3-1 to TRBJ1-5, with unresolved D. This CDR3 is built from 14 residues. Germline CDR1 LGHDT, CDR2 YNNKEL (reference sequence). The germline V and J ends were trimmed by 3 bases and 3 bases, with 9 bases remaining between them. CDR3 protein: CASSQYSYNQPQHF. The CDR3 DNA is TGTGCCAGCAGCCAGTACAGCTACAATCAGCCCCAGCATTTT.

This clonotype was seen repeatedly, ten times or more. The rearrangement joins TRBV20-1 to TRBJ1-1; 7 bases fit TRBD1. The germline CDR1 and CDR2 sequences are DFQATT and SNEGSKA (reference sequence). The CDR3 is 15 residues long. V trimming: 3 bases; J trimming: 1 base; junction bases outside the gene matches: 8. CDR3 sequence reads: CSARVDRPENTEAFF. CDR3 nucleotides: TGCAGTGCTAGGGTGGACAGGCCCGAGAACACTGAAGCTTTCTTT.

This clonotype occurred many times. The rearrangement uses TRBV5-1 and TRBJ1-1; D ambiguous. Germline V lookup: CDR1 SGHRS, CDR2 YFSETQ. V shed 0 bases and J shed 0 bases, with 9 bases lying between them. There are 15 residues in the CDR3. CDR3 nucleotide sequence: TGCGCCAGCAGCTTGGTCTCGGGCATGAACACTGAAGCTTTCTTT. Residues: CASSLVSGMNTEAFF. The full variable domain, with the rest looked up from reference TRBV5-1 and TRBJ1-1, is KAGVTQTPRYLIKTRGQQVTLSCSPISGHRSVSWYQQTPGQGLQFLFEYFSETQRNKGNFPGRFSGRQFSNSRSEMNVSTLELGDSALYLCASSLVSGMNTEAFFGQGTRLTVV.

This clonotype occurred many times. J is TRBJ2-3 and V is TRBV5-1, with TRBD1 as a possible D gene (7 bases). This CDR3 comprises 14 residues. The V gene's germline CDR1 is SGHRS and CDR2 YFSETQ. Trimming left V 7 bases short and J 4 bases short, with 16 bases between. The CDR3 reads CASGAGGLADTQYF. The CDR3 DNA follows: TGCGCCAGCGGGGCAGGGGGGCTTGCAGATACGCAGTATTTT. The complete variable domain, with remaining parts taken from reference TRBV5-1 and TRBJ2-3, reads KAGVTQTPRYLIKTRGQQVTLSCSPISGHRSVSWYQQTPGQGLQFLFEYFSETQRNKGNFPGRFSGRQFSNSRSEMNVSTLELGDSALYLCASGAGGLADTQYFGPGTRLTVL.

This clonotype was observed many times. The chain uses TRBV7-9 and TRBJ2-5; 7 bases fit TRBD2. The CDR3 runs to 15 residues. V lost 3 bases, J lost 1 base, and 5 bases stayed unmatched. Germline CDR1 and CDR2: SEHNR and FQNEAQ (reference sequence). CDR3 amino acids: CASSFGTGGQETQYF. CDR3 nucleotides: TGTGCCAGCAGCTTTGGTACGGGGGGCCAAGAGACCCAGTACTTC.

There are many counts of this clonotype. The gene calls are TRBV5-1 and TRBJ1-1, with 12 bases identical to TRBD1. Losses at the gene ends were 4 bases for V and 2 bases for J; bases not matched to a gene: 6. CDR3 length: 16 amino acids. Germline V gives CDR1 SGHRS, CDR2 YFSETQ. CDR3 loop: CASSPPGQGANTEAFF. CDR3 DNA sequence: TGCGCCAGCAGCCCTCCGGGACAGGGGGCCAACACTGAAGCTTTCTTT.

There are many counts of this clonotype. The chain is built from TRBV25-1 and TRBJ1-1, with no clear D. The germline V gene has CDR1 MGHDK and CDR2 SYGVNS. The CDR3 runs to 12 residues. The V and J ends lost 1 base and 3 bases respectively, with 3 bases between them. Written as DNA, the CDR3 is TGTGCCAGCAGTGAATCGTACACTGAAGCTTTCTTT. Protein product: CASSESYTEAFF. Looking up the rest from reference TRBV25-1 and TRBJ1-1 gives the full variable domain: EADIYQTPRYLVIGTGKKITLECSQTMGHDKMYWYQQDPGMELHLIHYSYGVNSTEKGDLSSESTVSRIRTEHFPLTLESARPSHTSQYLCASSESYTEAFFGQGTRLTVV.

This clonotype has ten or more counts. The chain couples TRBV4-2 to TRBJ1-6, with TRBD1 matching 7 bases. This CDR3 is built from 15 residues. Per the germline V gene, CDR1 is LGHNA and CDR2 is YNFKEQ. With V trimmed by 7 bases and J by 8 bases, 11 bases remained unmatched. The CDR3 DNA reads TGTGCCAGCACCTCCCTCGACAGGGACCATTCACCCCTCCACTTT. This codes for CASTSLDRDHSPLHF.

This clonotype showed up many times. This CDR3 is CASSPEGPTFYSPLHF. CDR3 coding DNA: TGTGCCAGCAGTCCGGAGGGACCCACCTTCTATTCACCCCTCCACTTT. The chain employs TRBV6-5 and TRBJ1-6; TRBD1 might be the D (5 bases). The CDR3 runs to 16 residues. Trimming took 5 bases from V and 8 from J, leaving 19 bases between them. Germline assignment: CDR1 MNHEY and CDR2 SVGAGI.